This T cell receptor beta chain was identified during a study of blood T cell repertoires in COVID-19 (dated by TCRdb to about 2020). Context from the whole study: The collaborator samples originated in the United States, Italy and Spain and spanned the acute and convalescent phases of COVID-19. The material from the prospective study consisted of cDNA or gDNA derived from T cells, B-cell-depleted T cells, or PBMCs. Deeply sampled blood TCRbeta repertoires from subjects exposed to, actively infected with, or recovered from COVID-19 were included in the dataset. The repertoires were released in a freely available public database meant as a resource for research on the immune response to SARS-CoV-2. The samples were drawn from two sources: the first 160 participants of the ongoing ImmuneRACE study, and fewer than 1,500 subjects contributed by 6 global collaborators. Nearly every sample came with metadata listing a de-identified subject ID, COVID-19 status, age in years and sex. Where HLA class I and class II types were available, the types were taken from metadata supplied by the sample provider, not from assay-based typing.

TCRbeta CDR3 regions were amplified from genomic DNA using the immunoSEQ Assay, a bias-controlled multiplex PCR. The original pipeline was this. Nucleated cell counts per sample were estimated from amplification of reference gene primers within the assay. To quantify the absolute abundance of each unique TCRbeta CDR3 rearrangement, sequence reads were collapsed and filtered. For each sample, productive Simpson clonality was calculated as the square root of Simpson's diversity index across productive rearrangements. TCRdb limited this immuneACCESS table to in-frame rearrangements with V and J called. A share of clones is missing; checked studies link under half to unresolved V genes, and the rest is unexplained. The V and J calls and clone size were taken over from that table, and D and trimming were inferred from the DNA. In all, the sample holds roughly 77,000 clones, and roughly 88% of those were seen once. The ten largest clonotypes hold roughly 5.5% of the sample.

Whole blood was collected in K2EDTA tubes by collaborating institutions according to the institutions' own protocols. Collaborator samples were shipped for TCRbeta analysis as frozen whole blood, isolated PBMCs, or DNA extracted from either sample type. Comments on this clone: Its antigen is unknown. Base qualities are not provided; no much larger clone lies one nucleotide away.

The full study reports these points: The amount of clinical and demographic metadata varied by source and participant and was provided uncurated.

Material for sequencing was peripheral blood. The receptor's source is a human donor in a cohort sampled during active COVID-19.

DNA sequence: TGTGCCAGCAGCTTAGGTGTCCCCCGGGAGCAGTACTTC. Translation gives CASSLGVPREQYF. Here the chain combines TRBV7-9 and TRBJ2-7; the D gene is not confidently resolved. Via the germline V gene (reference sequence), CDR1 is SEHNR and CDR2 FQNEAQ. From the cysteine up to the phenylalanine, the CDR3 has a length of 13 residues. Just the 39-base CDR3 DNA is kept, in frame starting at base 1. V and J lose 1 base and 7 bases, and a span of 11 bases separates them.